This TCR beta chain was observed in a study of T cell responses to AZD1222 COVID-19 vaccine. Assay used: immunoSEQ multiplex PCR; TCRdb lists only in-frame clones, some missing. The sample lists fewer than 95,000 clones, under 95% seen once, with 8% in the top ten. The CDR3 totals 14 residues. CDR1 and CDR2 (germline): LGHDT, YNNKEL (reference sequence). The V and J ends lost 4 bases and 5 bases, in that order; junction bases with no gene match: 7. A remark on this clone: Its antigen is currently unknown.

Points from the study as a whole: Reports indicate that nearly half of spike-specific TCRs are directed at unmutated variant regions.

This chain connects TRBV3-1 (or the pseudogene TRBV3-2) to TRBJ2-5; 7 bases are a match to TRBD1. The receptor comes from an adult who received the AZD1222 COVID-19 vaccine. The sequencing here drew on peripheral blood, taken 28 days after the second AZD1222 dose. The CDR3 DNA is TGTGCCAGCAGCCCAGACAGGGTTGTTGAGACCCAGTACTTC. Amino acids: CASSPDRVVETQYF.